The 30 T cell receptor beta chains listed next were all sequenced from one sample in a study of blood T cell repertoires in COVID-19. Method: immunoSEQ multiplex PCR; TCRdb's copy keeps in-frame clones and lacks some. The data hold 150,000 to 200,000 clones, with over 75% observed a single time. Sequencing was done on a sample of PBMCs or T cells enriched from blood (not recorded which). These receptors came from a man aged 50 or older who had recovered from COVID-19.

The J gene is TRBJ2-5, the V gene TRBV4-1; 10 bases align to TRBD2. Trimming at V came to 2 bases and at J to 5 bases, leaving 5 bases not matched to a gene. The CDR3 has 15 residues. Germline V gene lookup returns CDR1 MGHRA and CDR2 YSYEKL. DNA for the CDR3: TGCGCCAGCAGCCAAAAGCTAGCGGGGGCGGAGACCCAGTACTTC. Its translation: CASSQKLAGAETQYF.

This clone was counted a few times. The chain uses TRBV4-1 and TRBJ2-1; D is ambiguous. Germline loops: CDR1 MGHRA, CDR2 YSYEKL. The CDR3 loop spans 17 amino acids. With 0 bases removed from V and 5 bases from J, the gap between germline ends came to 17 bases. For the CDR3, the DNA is TGCGCCAGCAGCCAAGATTTCCTAGGTCTGGTAAACAATGAGCAGTTCTTC. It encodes CASSQDFLGLVNNEQFF.

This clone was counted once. Here the CDR3 reads CASSLGRGKFF. The CDR3 bases are TGCGCCAGCAGCTTGGGTCGGGGGAAGTTCTTC. V and J are TRBV5-1 and TRBJ2-1; maybe TRBD2 (6 bases). Deletions cut 0 bases from V and 14 bases from J, with 9 bases between. Germline lookup yields CDR1 SGHRS and CDR2 YFSETQ. CDR3 length: 11 residues.

The CDR3 here is CATSDPGTSVSGTDTQYF. The CDR3 bases are TGTGCCACCAGTGACCCCGGGACTAGCGTTTCTGGCACAGATACGCAGTATTTT. The chain joins TRBV24-1 to TRBJ2-3, with TRBD2 matching over 10 bases. This CDR3 has 18 residues. Germline CDR1 KGHDR, CDR2 SFDVKD. Trimming at V came to 4 bases and at J to 1 base, leaving 10 bases not matched to a gene.

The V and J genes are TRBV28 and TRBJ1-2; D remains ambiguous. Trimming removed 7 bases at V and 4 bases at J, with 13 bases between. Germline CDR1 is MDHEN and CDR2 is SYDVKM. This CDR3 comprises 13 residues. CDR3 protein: CASTNPSGYGYTF. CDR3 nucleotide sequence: TGTGCCAGCACCAACCCGTCCGGCTATGGCTACACCTTC.

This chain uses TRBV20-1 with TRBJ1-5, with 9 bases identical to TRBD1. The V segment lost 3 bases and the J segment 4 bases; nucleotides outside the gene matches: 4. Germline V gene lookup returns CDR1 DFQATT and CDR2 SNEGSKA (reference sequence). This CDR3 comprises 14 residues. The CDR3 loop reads CSASLGTGNQPQHF. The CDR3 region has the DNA TGCAGTGCTAGTTTAGGGACAGGGAATCAGCCCCAGCATTTT.

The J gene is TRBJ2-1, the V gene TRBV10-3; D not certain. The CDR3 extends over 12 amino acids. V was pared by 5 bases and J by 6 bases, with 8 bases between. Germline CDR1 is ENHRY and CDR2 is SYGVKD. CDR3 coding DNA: TGTGCCATCAGTAGTGAGGCCAATGAGCAGTTCTTC. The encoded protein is CAISSEANEQFF.

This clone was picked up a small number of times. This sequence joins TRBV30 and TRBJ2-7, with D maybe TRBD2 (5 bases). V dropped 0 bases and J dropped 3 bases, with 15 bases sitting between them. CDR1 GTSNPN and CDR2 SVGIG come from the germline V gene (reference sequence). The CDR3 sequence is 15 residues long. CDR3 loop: CAWSVSPAESYEQYF. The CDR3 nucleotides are TGTGCCTGGAGTGTATCCCCAGCGGAAAGCTACGAGCAGTACTTC.

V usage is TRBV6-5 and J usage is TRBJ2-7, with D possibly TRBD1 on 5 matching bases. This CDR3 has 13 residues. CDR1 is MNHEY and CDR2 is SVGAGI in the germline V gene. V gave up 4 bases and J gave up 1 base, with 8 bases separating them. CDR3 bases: TGTGCCAGCAGTTCGGACACTTCCTACGAGCAGTACTTC. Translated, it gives CASSSDTSYEQYF.

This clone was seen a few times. The CDR3 loop is CASSRTSLGNEQFF. In DNA, the CDR3 is TGTGCCAGCTCACGGACAAGTCTTGGGAATGAGCAGTTCTTC. The genes are TRBV18 and TRBJ2-1; TRBD1 is a possible D gene (5 bases). Per germline, CDR1 KGHSH and CDR2 LQKENI. The CDR3 has 14 amino acids. With 4 bases removed from V and 7 bases from J, the gap between germline ends came to 14 bases. Looking up the rest from reference TRBV18 and TRBJ2-1 gives the full variable domain: NAGVMQNPRHLVRRRGQEARLRCSPMKGHSHVYWYRQLPEEGLKFMVYLQKENIIDESGMPKERFSAEFPKEGPSILRIQQVVRGDSAAYFCASSRTSLGNEQFFGPGTRLTVL.

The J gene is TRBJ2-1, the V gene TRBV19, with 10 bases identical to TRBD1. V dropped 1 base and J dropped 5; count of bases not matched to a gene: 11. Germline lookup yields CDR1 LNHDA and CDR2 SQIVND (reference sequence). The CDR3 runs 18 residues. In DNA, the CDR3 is TGTGCCAGTAGTATAGGCCCCTTGACAGGGGGCGATAACAATGAGCAGTTCTTC. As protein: CASSIGPLTGGDNNEQFF.

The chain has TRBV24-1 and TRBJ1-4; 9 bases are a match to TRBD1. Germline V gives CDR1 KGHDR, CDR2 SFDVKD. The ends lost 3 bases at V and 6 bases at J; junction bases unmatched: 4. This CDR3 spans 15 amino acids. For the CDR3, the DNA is TGTGCCACCAGTGATCACAGGGGGCGTGATGAAAAACTGTTTTTT. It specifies CATSDHRGRDEKLFF.

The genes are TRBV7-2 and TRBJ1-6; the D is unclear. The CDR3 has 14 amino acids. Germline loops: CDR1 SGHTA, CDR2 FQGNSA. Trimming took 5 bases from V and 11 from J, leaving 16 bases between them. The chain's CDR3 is CASSPSPFGTPLHF. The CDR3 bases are TGTGCCAGCAGCCCTAGCCCATTTGGCACACCCCTCCACTTT.

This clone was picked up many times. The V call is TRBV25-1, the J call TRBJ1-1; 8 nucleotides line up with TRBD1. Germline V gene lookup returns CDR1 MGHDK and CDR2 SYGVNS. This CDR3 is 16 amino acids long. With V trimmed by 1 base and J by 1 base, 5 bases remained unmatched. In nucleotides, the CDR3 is TGTGCCAGCAGTGAATCCAGGACAGGGAGGAACACTGAAGCTTTCTTT. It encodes CASSESRTGRNTEAFF.

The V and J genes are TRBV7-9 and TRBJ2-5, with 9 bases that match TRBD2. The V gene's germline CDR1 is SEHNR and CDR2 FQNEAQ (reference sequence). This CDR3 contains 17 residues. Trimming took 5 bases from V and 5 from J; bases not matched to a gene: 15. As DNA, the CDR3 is TGTGCCAGCAGCGAGAGACTAGCGGTAAACCATAGGGAGACCCAGTACTTC. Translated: CASSERLAVNHRETQYF.

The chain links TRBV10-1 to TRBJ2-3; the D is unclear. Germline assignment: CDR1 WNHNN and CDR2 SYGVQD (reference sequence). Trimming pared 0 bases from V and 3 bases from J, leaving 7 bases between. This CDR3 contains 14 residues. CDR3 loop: CASSESSNTDTQYF. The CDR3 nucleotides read TGCGCCAGCAGTGAGTCGAGCAATACAGATACGCAGTATTTT.

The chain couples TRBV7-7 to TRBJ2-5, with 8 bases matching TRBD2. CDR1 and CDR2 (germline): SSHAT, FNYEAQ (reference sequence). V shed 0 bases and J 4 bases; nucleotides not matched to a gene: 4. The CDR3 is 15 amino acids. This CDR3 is CASSLASGAGETQYF. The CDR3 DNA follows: TGTGCCAGCAGCTTAGCTAGCGGGGCCGGAGAGACCCAGTACTTC.

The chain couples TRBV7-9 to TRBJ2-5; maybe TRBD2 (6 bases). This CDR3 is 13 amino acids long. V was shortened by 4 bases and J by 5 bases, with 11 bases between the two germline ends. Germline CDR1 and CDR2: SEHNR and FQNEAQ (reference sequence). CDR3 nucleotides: TGTGCCAGCAGCTCTCGGGGGTCGGAGACCCAGTACTTC. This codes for CASSSRGSETQYF.

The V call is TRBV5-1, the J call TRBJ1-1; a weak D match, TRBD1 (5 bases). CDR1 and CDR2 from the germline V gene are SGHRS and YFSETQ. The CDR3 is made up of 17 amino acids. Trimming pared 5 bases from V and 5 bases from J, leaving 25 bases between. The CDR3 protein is CASRPRGTGLKRTEAFF. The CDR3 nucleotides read TGCGCCAGCAGACCACGGGGGACCGGGCTGAAAAGGACTGAAGCTTTCTTT.

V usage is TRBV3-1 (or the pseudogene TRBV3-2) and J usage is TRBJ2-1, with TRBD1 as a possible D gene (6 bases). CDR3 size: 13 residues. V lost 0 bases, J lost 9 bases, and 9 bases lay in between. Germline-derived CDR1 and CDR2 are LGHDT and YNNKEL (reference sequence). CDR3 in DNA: TGTGCCAGCAGCCAAGACCTCAGGGGTGAGCAGTTCTTC. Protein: CASSQDLRGEQFF.

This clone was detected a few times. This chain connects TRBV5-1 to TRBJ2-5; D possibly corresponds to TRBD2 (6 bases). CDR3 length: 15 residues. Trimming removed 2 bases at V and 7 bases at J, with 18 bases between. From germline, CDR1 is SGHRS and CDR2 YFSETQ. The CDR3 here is CASSFESTKGGTQYF. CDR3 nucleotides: TGCGCCAGCAGCTTTGAAAGTACCAAGGGAGGGACCCAGTACTTC. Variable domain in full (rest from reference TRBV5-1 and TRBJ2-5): KAGVTQTPRYLIKTRGQQVTLSCSPISGHRSVSWYQQTPGQGLQFLFEYFSETQRNKGNFPGRFSGRQFSNSRSEMNVSTLELGDSALYLCASSFESTKGGTQYFGPGTRLLVL.

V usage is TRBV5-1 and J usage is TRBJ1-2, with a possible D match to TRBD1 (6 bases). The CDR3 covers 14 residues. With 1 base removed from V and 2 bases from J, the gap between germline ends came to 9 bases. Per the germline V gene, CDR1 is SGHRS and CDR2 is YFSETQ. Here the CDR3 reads CASSLSGGNYGYTF. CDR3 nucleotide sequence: TGCGCCAGCAGCTTGAGCGGGGGCAACTATGGCTACACCTTC.

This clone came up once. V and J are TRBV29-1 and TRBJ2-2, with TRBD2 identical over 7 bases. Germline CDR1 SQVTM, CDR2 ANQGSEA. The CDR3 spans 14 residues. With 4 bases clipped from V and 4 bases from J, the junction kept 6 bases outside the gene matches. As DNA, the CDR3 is TGCAGCGTTGCCAGCGGGATGGTCACCGGGGAGCTGTTTTTT. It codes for CSVASGMVTGELFF.

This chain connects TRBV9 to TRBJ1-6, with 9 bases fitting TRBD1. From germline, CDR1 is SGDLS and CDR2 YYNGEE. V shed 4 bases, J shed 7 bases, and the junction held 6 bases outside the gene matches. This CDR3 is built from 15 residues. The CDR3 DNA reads TGTGCCAGCAGCTTGGGGACAGGGTCAAATTCACCCCTCCACTTT. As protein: CASSLGTGSNSPLHF. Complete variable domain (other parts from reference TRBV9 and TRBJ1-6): DSGVTQTPKHLITATGQRVTLRCSPRSGDLSVYWYQQSLDQGLQFLIQYYNGEERAKGNILERFSAQQFPDLHSELNLSSLELGDSALYFCASSLGTGSNSPLHFGNGTRLTVT.

CDR3 nucleotide sequence: TGTGCCAGCAGTGACTCGATCGACTCTAGCACAGATACGCAGTATTTT. Protein product: CASSDSIDSSTDTQYF. The chain combines TRBV6-4 with TRBJ2-3; D gene unclear. Trimming took off 0 bases at V and 0 bases at J, with 10 bases between the two ends. The CDR3 contains 16 residues. The germline gives CDR1 MRHNA, CDR2 SNTAGT.

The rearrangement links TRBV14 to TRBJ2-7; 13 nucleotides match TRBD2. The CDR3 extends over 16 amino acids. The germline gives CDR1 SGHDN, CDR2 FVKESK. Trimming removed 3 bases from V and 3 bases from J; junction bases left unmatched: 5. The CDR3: CASSQGLAGTIYEQYF. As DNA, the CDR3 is TGTGCCAGCAGCCAGGGACTAGCGGGGACCATCTACGAGCAGTACTTC. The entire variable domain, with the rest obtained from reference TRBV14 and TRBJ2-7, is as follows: EAGVTQFPSHSVIEKGQTVTLRCDPISGHDNLYWYRRVMGKEIKFLLHFVKESKQDESGMPNNRFLAERTGGTYSTLKVQPAELEDSGVYFCASSQGLAGTIYEQYFGPGTRLTVT.

The CDR3, as DNA: TGTGCCAGCAGTTTACAGGTAGTCCAGCCCCAGCATTTT. Residues: CASSLQVVQPQHF. This sequence joins TRBV12-3 or TRBV12-4 and TRBJ1-5; no reliable D call. V was shortened by 2 bases and J by 7 bases, with 9 bases between the two germline ends. CDR3 length equals 13 residues.

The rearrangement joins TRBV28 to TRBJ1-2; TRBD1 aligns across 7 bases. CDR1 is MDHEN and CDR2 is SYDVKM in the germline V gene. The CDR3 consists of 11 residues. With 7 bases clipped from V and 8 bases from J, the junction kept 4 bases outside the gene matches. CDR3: CASMRQGGYTF. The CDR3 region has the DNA TGTGCCAGCATGAGACAGGGAGGCTACACCTTC.

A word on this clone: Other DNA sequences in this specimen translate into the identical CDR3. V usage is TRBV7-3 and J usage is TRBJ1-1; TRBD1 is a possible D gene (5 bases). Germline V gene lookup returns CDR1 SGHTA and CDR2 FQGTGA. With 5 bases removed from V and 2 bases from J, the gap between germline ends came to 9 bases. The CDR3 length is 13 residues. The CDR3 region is CASSQTVNTEAFF. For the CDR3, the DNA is TGTGCCAGCAGCCAGACAGTTAACACTGAAGCTTTCTTT.

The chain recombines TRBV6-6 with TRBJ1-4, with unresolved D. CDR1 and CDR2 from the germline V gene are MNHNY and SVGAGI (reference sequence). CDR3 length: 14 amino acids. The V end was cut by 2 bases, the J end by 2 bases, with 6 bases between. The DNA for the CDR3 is TGTGCCAGCAGTTACGGAGGCACTAATGAAAAACTGTTTTTT. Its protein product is CASSYGGTNEKLFF.